This record covers a single TCR beta chain. Its antigen remains unidentified. Alongside a J-beta primer mix, a sample-barcoded 5' primer served in a second PCR lasting roughly 7 to 12 cycles. TCRdb independently ran MiXCR on the 5' RACE reads; one entry per CDR3 protein. The sample consists of roughly 700,000 distinct CDR3 sequences, about 52% of them appearing once. The entry originates in a study of blood T cells in healthy people across ages. Samples had at least 7 million PBMCs isolated from them. This CDR3 comprises 13 residues. The germline V gene has CDR1 SQVTM and CDR2 ANQGSEA. Study outcomes and limitations: Bulk PBMC profiling left naive and antigen-experienced comparisons inconclusive. The study found more naive CD4+ cells and higher diversity in long-lived than aged donors.

This sequence originates from a woman aged 60-75 years in good health. The gene calls are TRBV29-1 and TRBJ2-7; tentatively, D is TRBD1 or TRBD2 (6 bases each). The specimen sequenced was blood. The CDR3 region is CSFLRPGAVEQYF. CDR3 DNA: TGCAGTTTTTTACGACCGGGGGCTGTCGAGCAGTACTTC.